Listed here is a single T cell receptor beta chain. The data are from a study of blood T cell repertoires in COVID-19. Across the whole study: Sites across the United States, Italy and Spain contributed samples from acute and convalescent COVID-19. Nucleic acid was either cDNA or gDNA, and it came from T cells, B-cell-depleted T cells, or PBMCs.

In the authors' workflow: Estimation of nucleated cell counts relied on the amplification of reference gene primers. Some clones are missing from TCRdb's copy, which holds only in-frame ones; the method was immunoSEQ multiplex PCR. The V and J calls and clone size come from that table; D and trimming were worked out from the DNA. Among fewer than 150,000 clones listed, approximately 86% were seen once. Sequencing used peripheral blood. The sequence came from a woman in her 50s who had recovered from COVID-19.

The CDR3, as DNA: TGTGCCAGCAGCTTAGATTCGTACAATCAGCCCCAGCATTTT. This sequence encodes CASSLDSYNQPQHF. The chain combines TRBV7-2 with TRBJ1-5; D remains ambiguous. There are 14 residues in the CDR3. Trimming removed 1 base from V and 3 bases from J, with 7 bases in between. Germline V gene data show CDR1 as SGHTA and CDR2 as FQGNSA. The whole variable domain, filled in from reference TRBV7-2 and TRBJ1-5, reads GAGVSQSPSNKVTEKGKDVELRCDPISGHTALYWYRQSLGQGLEFLIYFQGNSAPDKSGLPSDRFSAERTGGSVSTLTIQRTQQEDSAVYLCASSLDSYNQPQHFGDGTRLSIL.